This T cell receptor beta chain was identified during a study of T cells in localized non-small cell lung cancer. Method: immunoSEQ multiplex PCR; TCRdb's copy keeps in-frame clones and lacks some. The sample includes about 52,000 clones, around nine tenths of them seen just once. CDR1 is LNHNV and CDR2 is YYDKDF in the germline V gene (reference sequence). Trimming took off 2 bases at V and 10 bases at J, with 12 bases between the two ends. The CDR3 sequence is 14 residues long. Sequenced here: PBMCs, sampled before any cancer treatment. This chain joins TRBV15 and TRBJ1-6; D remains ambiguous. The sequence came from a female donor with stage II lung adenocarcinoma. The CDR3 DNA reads TGTGCCACCAGCAGAAGTACCGACCGGTCACCCCTCCACTTT. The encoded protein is CATSRSTDRSPLHF. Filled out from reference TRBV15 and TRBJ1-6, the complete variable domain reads DAMVIQNPRYQVTQFGKPVTLSCSQTLNHNVMYWYQQKSSQAPKLLFHYYDKDFNNEADTPDNFQSRRPNTSFCFLDIRSPGLGDTAMYLCATSRSTDRSPLHFGNGTRLTVT.